A single sample gave rise to the 19 T cell receptor beta chains below, sequenced in a study of blood T cell repertoires in COVID-19. Libraries were prepared by immunoSEQ multiplex PCR; TCRdb keeps only in-frame clonotypes and omits some of them. The data contain some 140,000 clones, approximately 88% of them singletons. Source material: PBMCs or T cells enriched from blood (not recorded which). Receptors were obtained from a man in his forties with acute COVID-19.

This chain connects TRBV9 to TRBJ2-1; D possibly corresponds to TRBD1 (5 bases). The V gene lost 0 bases and the J gene lost 8 bases, with 15 bases spanning the gap. The CDR3 covers 15 residues. Germline V CDR1 and CDR2: SGDLS, YYNGEE. The CDR3 loop is CASSVGGSKGDEQFF. The CDR3, as DNA: TGTGCCAGCAGCGTAGGGGGTAGTAAAGGGGATGAGCAGTTCTTC.

This chain joins TRBV30 and TRBJ2-2; D may be TRBD2 (5 bases). The CDR3 sequence is 16 residues long. Trimming pared 4 bases from V and 1 base from J, leaving 16 bases between. Germline-derived CDR1 and CDR2 are GTSNPN and SVGIG (reference sequence). CDR3 in DNA: TGTGCCTGGACAGATAACGGTGGAGGGAACACCGGGGAGCTGTTTTTT. Its translation: CAWTDNGGGNTGELFF.

The chain carries TRBV27 and TRBJ2-3; D gene ambiguous. CDR1 and CDR2 (germline): MNHEY, SMNVEV (reference sequence). The CDR3 is 14 amino acids. V gave up 6 bases and J gave up 2 bases, with 12 bases separating them. The DNA for the CDR3 is TGTGCCAGCAGCCCTCGGGTCTACACAGATACGCAGTATTTT. Amino acids: CASSPRVYTDTQYF.

The chain combines TRBV2 with TRBJ2-3; the match to TRBD1 covers 8 bases. V lost 6 bases to trimming and J lost 1 base; unmatched junction nucleotides: 3. This CDR3 is 14 amino acids long. Germline CDR1 and CDR2: SNHLY and FYNNEI. CDR3 loop: CASSQTGGTDTQYF. CDR3 bases: TGTGCCAGCAGCCAGACAGGGGGCACAGATACGCAGTATTTT.

This clone has just a few counts. The chain carries TRBV19 and TRBJ1-2; D unresolved. CDR1 LNHDA and CDR2 SQIVND come from the germline V gene (reference sequence). Trimming stripped 6 bases from V and 1 base from J, with 18 bases between. This CDR3 has 16 residues. This chain's CDR3 is CASSLRGGTLNYGYTF. The CDR3 DNA reads as TGTGCCAGTAGCCTCCGGGGAGGAACCCTTAACTATGGCTACACCTTC.

The chain is built from TRBV6-5 and TRBJ1-2; tentatively, D is TRBD1 (6 bases). V dropped 6 bases and J dropped 4 bases, with 15 bases sitting between them. Germline-derived CDR1 and CDR2 are MNHEY and SVGAGI. The CDR3 is 14 amino acids. Here the CDR3 DNA reads TGTGCCAGCAGCTTCGGGGGGGGCGGCTATGGCTACACCTTC. Amino acids: CASSFGGGGYGYTF.

This clone was counted a single time. The V call is TRBV5-5, the J call TRBJ1-2, with 12 bases fitting TRBD1. V trimming: 4 bases; J trimming: 6 bases; junction bases outside the gene matches: 19. The CDR3 is 19 amino acids. Germline CDR1 SGHKS, CDR2 YYEKEE (reference sequence). CDR3 loop: CASSPTFYPGTGGSDGYTF. The DNA for the CDR3 is TGTGCCAGCAGCCCTACTTTTTACCCCGGGACAGGGGGCTCCGATGGCTACACCTTC.

The chain employs TRBV25-1 and TRBJ1-5; D is unclear. In germline, CDR1 is MGHDK, CDR2 SYGVNS. CDR3 length: 16 amino acids. The ends were cut back, 6 bases at V and 2 bases at J, with 17 bases in the middle. The CDR3 protein is CASSPTSPVGNQPQHF. In DNA form, the CDR3 reads TGTGCCAGCAGCCCGACTTCCCCGGTAGGCAATCAGCCCCAGCATTTT.

The chain has TRBV7-2 and TRBJ2-3, with 9 bases matching TRBD1. Per germline, CDR1 SGHTA and CDR2 FQGNSA. The CDR3 spans 15 residues. Germline trimming cut 5 bases from V and 2 bases from J; bases unmatched to any gene: 5. CDR3 sequence reads: CASSPDRGFTDTQYF. For the CDR3, the DNA is TGTGCCAGCAGCCCAGACAGGGGGTTCACAGATACGCAGTATTTT.

The chain has TRBV5-1 and TRBJ2-7, with 7 bases lining up with TRBD1. Germline loops: CDR1 SGHRS, CDR2 YFSETQ. Trimming took 4 bases from V and 0 from J; bases not matched to a gene: 7. This CDR3 is built from 15 residues. The CDR3 region is CASSRDSRNSYEQYF. The DNA of the CDR3 is TGCGCCAGCAGCCGGGACAGCCGAAACTCCTACGAGCAGTACTTC.

The rearrangement joins TRBV28 to TRBJ1-2; maybe TRBD1 (6 bases). Germline V gene lookup returns CDR1 MDHEN and CDR2 SYDVKM. CDR3 length equals 13 residues. V was trimmed by 7 bases and J by 4 bases, leaving 13 bases between them. Written as DNA, the CDR3 is TGTGCCAGCACCCAGGACAGAATCTATGGCTACACCTTC. Translated: CASTQDRIYGYTF.

The chain is built from TRBV7-2 and TRBJ1-6; the match to TRBD1 covers 8 bases. Germline lookup yields CDR1 SGHTA and CDR2 FQGNSA. Losses at the gene ends were 6 bases for V and 8 bases for J; bases not matched to a gene: 6. The CDR3 covers 14 residues. The CDR3 protein is CASRMTGEYSPLHF. The CDR3 nucleotides read TGTGCCAGCAGGATGACAGGGGAGTATTCACCCCTCCACTTT.

The V call is TRBV28, the J call TRBJ2-7; TRBD2 aligns across 14 bases. The trim removed 4 bases at V and 6 bases at J, leaving 11 bases unmatched. CDR1 and CDR2 (germline): MDHEN, SYDVKM. The CDR3 has 17 residues. The CDR3 spells CASSSGTSGSYEPEQYF. Here the CDR3 DNA reads TGTGCCAGCAGTTCCGGGACTAGCGGGAGTTACGAGCCCGAGCAGTACTTC.

This chain connects TRBV7-9 to TRBJ2-5; D perhaps matches TRBD2 (5 bases). The germline V gene encodes CDR1 SEHNR and CDR2 FQNEAQ (reference sequence). Between the trimmed V and J ends, which lost 4 bases and 1 base, there was a span of 10 bases. The CDR3 contains 14 residues. The DNA for the CDR3 is TGTGCCAGCAGCTCCTCGGGGTTCCAAGAGACCCAGTACTTC. It specifies CASSSSGFQETQYF.

This chain links TRBV5-6 with TRBJ2-1; 9 nucleotides agree with TRBD2. In germline, CDR1 is SGHDT, CDR2 YYEEEE. This CDR3 is built from 16 residues. The V gene end was trimmed by 0 bases and the J gene end by 5 bases; junction bases not matched to a gene: 6. The CDR3 DNA sequence: TGTGCCAGCAGCTTGGCCCTAGCGGGAACCAACAATGAGCAGTTCTTC. Amino acid sequence: CASSLALAGTNNEQFF. The complete variable domain, with remaining parts taken from reference TRBV5-6 and TRBJ2-1, reads DAGVTQSPTHLIKTRGQQVTLRCSPKSGHDTVSWYQQALGQGPQFIFQYYEEEERQRGNFPDRFSGHQFPNYSSELNVNALLLGDSALYLCASSLALAGTNNEQFFGPGTRLTVL.

J is TRBJ2-7 and V is TRBV30, with D possibly being TRBD2 (6 bases). V gave up 3 bases and J gave up 2 bases, with 17 bases separating them. Germline loops: CDR1 GTSNPN, CDR2 SVGIG (reference sequence). CDR3 length equals 15 residues. In DNA, the CDR3 is TGTGCCTGGAGCGCGGGACTCGTGATAGCCTACGAGCAGTACTTC. Translation: CAWSAGLVIAYEQYF.

The chain employs TRBV7-2 and TRBJ1-2; no reliable D call. The CDR3 sequence is 13 residues long. The germline gives CDR1 SGHTA, CDR2 FQGNSA. The V end lost 3 bases, the J end lost 0 bases, and 5 bases lay between the germline ends. The CDR3 sequence: CASSFSANYGYTF. CDR3 nucleotide sequence: TGTGCCAGCAGCTTCAGTGCTAACTATGGCTACACCTTC.

The rearrangement links TRBV10-2 to TRBJ1-2, with TRBD1 as a possible D gene (6 bases). Germline CDR1 is WSHSY and CDR2 is SAAADI. With 8 bases removed from V and 8 bases from J, the gap between germline ends came to 6 bases. This CDR3 is 9 amino acids long. The CDR3 sequence: CASGTGYTF. CDR3 nucleotides: TGCGCCAGCGGGACAGGCTACACCTTC.

The rearrangement links TRBV9 to TRBJ2-7; 7 bases agree with TRBD1. The CDR3 length is 15 residues. Germline lookup yields CDR1 SGDLS and CDR2 YYNGEE. Trimming took 0 bases from V and 0 from J; bases not matched to a gene: 3. The CDR3 is CASSVATGASYEQYF. CDR3 bases: TGTGCCAGCAGCGTAGCTACAGGGGCCTCCTACGAGCAGTACTTC.